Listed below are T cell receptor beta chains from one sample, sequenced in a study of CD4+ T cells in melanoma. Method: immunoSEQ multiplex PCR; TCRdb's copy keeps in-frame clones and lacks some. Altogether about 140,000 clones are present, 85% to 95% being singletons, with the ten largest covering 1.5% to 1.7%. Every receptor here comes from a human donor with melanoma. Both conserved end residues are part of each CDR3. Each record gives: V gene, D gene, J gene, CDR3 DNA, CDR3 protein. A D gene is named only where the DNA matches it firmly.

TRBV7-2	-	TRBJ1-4	TGTGCCAGCAGCTTAGTAGTCGGGAAGACTAATGAAAAACTGTTTTTT	CASSLVVGKTNEKLFF
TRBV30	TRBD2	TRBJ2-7	TGTGCCTGGAGTTGGGGTGGCGGGGGCTCCTACGAGCAGTACTTC	CAWSWGGGGSYEQYF
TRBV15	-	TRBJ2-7	TGTGCCACCAGCAGAGATCGGTCCTACGAGCAGTACTTC	CATSRDRSYEQYF
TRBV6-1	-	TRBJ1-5	TGTGCCAGCAGTGAACTTCAGCCCCAGCATTTT	CASSELQPQHF
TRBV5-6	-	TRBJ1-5	TGTGCCAGCAGCGGCGGACCCAATCAGCCCCAGCATTTT	CASSGGPNQPQHF
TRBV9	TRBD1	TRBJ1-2	TGTGCCAGCAGCGCGGGGACAGGGGGGGGTATTGGCTACACCTTC	CASSAGTGGGIGYTF
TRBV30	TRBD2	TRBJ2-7	TGTGTCTGGAGGAGGGGCGGGGGGATAGAGCAGTACTTC	CVWRRGGGIEQYF
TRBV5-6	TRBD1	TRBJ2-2	TGTGCCAGCAGCTTCTTCGGGACAGGGAACACCGGGGAGCTGTTTTTT	CASSFFGTGNTGELFF
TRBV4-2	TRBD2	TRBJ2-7	TGTGCCAGCAGCCAACTAGCGGGGGGCTCCTACGAGCAGTACTTC	CASSQLAGGSYEQYF
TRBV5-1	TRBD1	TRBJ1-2	TGCGCCAGCAGCTTGTTCGCCGGTGACAGGGGGGTACGCTATGGCTACACCTTC	CASSLFAGDRGVRYGYTF
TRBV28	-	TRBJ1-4	TGTGCTACCCGACAGATTGAAAAACTGTTTTTT	CATRQIEKLFF